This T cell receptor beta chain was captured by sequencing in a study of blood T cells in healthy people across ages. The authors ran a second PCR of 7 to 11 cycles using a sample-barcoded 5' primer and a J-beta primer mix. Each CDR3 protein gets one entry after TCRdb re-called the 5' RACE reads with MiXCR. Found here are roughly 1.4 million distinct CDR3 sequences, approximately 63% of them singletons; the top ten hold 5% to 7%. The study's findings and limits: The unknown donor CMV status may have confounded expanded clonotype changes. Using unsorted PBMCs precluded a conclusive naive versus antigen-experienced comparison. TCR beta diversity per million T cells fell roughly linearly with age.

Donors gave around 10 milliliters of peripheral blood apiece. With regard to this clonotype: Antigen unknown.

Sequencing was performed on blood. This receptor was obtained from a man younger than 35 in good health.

The CDR3 DNA follows: TGTGCCAGCAGCTTGTACGGGGCAGGGGGCTCCTACGAGCAGTACTTC. Residues: CASSLYGAGGSYEQYF. The V gene is TRBV11-2, the J gene TRBJ2-7, with 7 bases aligning to TRBD1. Germline values: CDR1 SGHAT, CDR2 FQNNGV. With V trimmed by 3 bases and J by 0 bases, 8 bases remained unmatched. CDR3 length: 16 amino acids.